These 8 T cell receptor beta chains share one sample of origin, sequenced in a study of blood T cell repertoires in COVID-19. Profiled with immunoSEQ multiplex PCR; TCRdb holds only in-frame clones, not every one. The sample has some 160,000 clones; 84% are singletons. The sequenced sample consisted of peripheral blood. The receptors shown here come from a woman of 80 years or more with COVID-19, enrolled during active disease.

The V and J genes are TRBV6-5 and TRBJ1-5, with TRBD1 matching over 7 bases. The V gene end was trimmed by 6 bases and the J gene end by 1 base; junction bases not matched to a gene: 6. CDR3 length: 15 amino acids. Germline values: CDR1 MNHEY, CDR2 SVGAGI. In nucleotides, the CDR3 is TGTGCCAGCAGACACAGGGGTGTAAGCAATCAGCCCCAGCATTTT. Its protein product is CASRHRGVSNQPQHF.

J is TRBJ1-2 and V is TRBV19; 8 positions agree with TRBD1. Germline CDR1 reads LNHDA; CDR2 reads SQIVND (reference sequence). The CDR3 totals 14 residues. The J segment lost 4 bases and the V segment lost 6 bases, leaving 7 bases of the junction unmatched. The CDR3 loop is CASSPRDRPYGYTF. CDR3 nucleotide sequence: TGTGCCAGTAGCCCTCGGGACAGGCCCTATGGCTACACCTTC.

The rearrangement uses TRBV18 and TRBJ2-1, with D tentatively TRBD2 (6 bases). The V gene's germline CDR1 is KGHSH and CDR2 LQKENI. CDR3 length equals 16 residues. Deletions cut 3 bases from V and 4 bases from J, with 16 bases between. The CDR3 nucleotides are TGTGCCAGCTCACCGGAAACTCATCGGGGGTACAATGAGCAGTTCTTC. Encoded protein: CASSPETHRGYNEQFF. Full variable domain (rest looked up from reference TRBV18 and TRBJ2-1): NAGVMQNPRHLVRRRGQEARLRCSPMKGHSHVYWYRQLPEEGLKFMVYLQKENIIDESGMPKERFSAEFPKEGPSILRIQQVVRGDSAAYFCASSPETHRGYNEQFFGPGTRLTVL.

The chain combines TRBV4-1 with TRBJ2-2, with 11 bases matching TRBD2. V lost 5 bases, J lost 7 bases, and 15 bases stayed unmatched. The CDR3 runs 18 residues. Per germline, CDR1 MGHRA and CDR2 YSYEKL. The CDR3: CASSSSFSSGRAVGELFF. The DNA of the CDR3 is TGCGCCAGCAGCTCATCGTTCAGTAGCGGGAGGGCGGTCGGGGAGCTGTTTTTT.

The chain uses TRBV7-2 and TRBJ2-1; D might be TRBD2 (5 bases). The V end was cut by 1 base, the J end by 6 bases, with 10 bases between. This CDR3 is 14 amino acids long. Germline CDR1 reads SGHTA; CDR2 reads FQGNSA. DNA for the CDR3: TGTGCCAGCAGCTTAGTGTCTAGCAGCAATGAGCAGTTCTTC. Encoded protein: CASSLVSSSNEQFF.

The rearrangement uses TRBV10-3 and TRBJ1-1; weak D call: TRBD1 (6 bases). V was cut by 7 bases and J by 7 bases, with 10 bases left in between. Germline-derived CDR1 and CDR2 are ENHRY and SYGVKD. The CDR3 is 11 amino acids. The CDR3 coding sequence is TGTGCCATCATGGGGGCCGGTGAAGCTTTCTTT. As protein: CAIMGAGEAFF.

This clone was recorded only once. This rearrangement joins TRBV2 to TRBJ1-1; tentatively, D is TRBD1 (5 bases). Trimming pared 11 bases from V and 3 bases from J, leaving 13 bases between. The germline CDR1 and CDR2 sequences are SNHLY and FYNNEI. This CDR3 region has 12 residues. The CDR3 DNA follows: TGTGCCGGACACGATTTGGACACTGAAGCTTTCTTT. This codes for CAGHDLDTEAFF. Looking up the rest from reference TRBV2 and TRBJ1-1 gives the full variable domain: EPEVTQTPSHQVTQMGQEVILRCVPISNHLYFYWYRQILGQKVEFLVSFYNNEISEKSEIFDDQFSVERPDGSNFTLKIRSTKLEDSAMYFCAGHDLDTEAFFGQGTRLTVV.

The CDR3 DNA is TGTGCCAGCAGCTCTCAGGTGGACAGCTCCTATAATTCACCCCTCCACTTT. Translated, it gives CASSSQVDSSYNSPLHF. V usage is TRBV7-6 and J usage is TRBJ1-6; D possibly corresponds to TRBD1 (6 bases). Trimming shortened V by 4 bases and J by 0 bases, and 13 bases separated the two germline ends. The CDR3 covers 17 residues. CDR1 SGHVS and CDR2 FNYEAQ come from the germline V gene.